These 9 T cell receptor beta chains share one sample of origin, sequenced in a study of blood T cell repertoires in COVID-19. The data were produced by immunoSEQ multiplex PCR, yet TCRdb's version contains in-frame clones alone and is incomplete. The repertoire includes around 100,000 clones, approximately 90% of them detected once, and about 15% sits in the top ten. The sequencing input was peripheral blood. These receptors were taken from an elderly woman in a cohort sampled during active COVID-19.

The rearrangement links TRBV20-1 to TRBJ1-1; D gene uncertain. Germline V gene data show CDR1 as DFQATT and CDR2 as SNEGSKA (reference sequence). The V end was cut by 5 bases, the J end by 7 bases, with 8 bases between. This CDR3 has 10 residues. CDR3 protein: CSARTDEAFF. For the CDR3, the DNA is TGCAGTGCTCGGACTGATGAAGCTTTCTTT.

This clone was recorded once. V is TRBV18 and J is TRBJ2-5; D gene ambiguous. The end of the DNA is better explained by TRBJ2-7, so the J call may be wrong. The CDR3 consists of 15 residues. Germline lookup yields CDR1 KGHSH and CDR2 LQKENI. The CDR3 coding sequence is TGTGCCAGCTCACCAGGTCCGGAGAAAACCTACGAGCAGTACTTC. Protein: CASSPGPEKTYEQYF.

The chain joins TRBV5-5 to TRBJ1-1, with D possibly being TRBD1 (6 bases). This CDR3 region has 15 residues. Deletions cut 0 bases from V and 1 base from J, with 10 bases between. CDR1 SGHKS and CDR2 YYEKEE come from the germline V gene (reference sequence). CDR3 nucleotides: TGTGCCAGCAGCTTGGCCGGCAGGGGGAACACTGAAGCTTTCTTT. This translates into CASSLAGRGNTEAFF.

This clone was seen a single time. The chain joins TRBV6-5 to TRBJ2-7; TRBD2 agrees at 12 bases. The length of the CDR3 is 15 residues. Losses at the gene ends were 7 bases for V and 2 bases for J; bases not matched to a gene: 6. Germline V gives CDR1 MNHEY, CDR2 SVGAGI. The CDR3 sequence: CASTDGLAGPYEQYF. The CDR3 nucleotides are TGTGCCAGCACCGACGGACTAGCGGGGCCCTACGAGCAGTACTTC.

V usage is TRBV19 and J usage is TRBJ2-3; 10 bases are shared with TRBD2. The CDR3 totals 16 residues. Germline trimming cut 3 bases from V and 5 bases from J; bases unmatched to any gene: 8. Germline V CDR1 and CDR2: LNHDA, SQIVND (reference sequence). CDR3 sequence: CASSITASGGLDTQYF. The CDR3 nucleotides read TGTGCCAGTAGTATTACGGCTAGCGGGGGATTAGATACGCAGTATTTT.

This rearrangement joins TRBV4-1 to TRBJ2-7; TRBD1 agrees at 10 bases. This CDR3 is 17 amino acids long. CDR1 MGHRA and CDR2 YSYEKL come from the germline V gene. Losses at the gene ends were 1 base for V and 2 bases for J; bases not matched to a gene: 8. CDR3 protein: CASSQGVGTGVPYEQYF. CDR3 nucleotides: TGCGCCAGCAGCCAAGGGGTGGGGACAGGGGTCCCCTACGAGCAGTACTTC.

The V and J genes are TRBV2 and TRBJ1-2; D unresolved. CDR1 and CDR2 (germline): SNHLY, FYNNEI. The CDR3 extends over 11 amino acids. Trimming stripped 6 bases from V and 8 bases from J, with 10 bases between. CDR3 DNA sequence: TGTGCCAGCAGCCCCGAGCACGGCTACACCTTC. Translation gives CASSPEHGYTF.

V and J are TRBV2 and TRBJ1-2; D ambiguous. Trimming stripped 3 bases from V and 8 bases from J, with 16 bases between. CDR1 SNHLY and CDR2 FYNNEI come from the germline V gene. CDR3 length: 14 amino acids. The CDR3 loop reads CASSDGPALGGYTF. In nucleotides, the CDR3 is TGTGCCAGCAGTGATGGGCCGGCCTTGGGCGGCTACACCTTC.

The chain recombines TRBV27 with TRBJ2-7, with 8 bases matching TRBD2. The length of the CDR3 is 14 residues. The germline V gene encodes CDR1 MNHEY and CDR2 SMNVEV (reference sequence). Trimming removed 2 bases from V and 1 base from J; junction bases left unmatched: 1. The CDR3 region is CASSLRLASYEQYF. As DNA, the CDR3 is TGTGCCAGCAGTTTACGACTAGCGTCCTACGAGCAGTACTTC.